This TCR beta chain is drawn from a study of tumor-infiltrating lymphocytes in primary liver carcinoma. CDR3 length: 15 amino acids. The germline V gene has CDR1 MNHNY and CDR2 SVGAGI (reference sequence). General study findings and limits: Between tumor regions, pairs overlapped more than tumor-adjacent and tumor-blood pairs did.

Reverse transcription of roughly 0.5 ug total RNA with a constant-region primer produced TCR beta cDNA. What produced the TCR beta libraries was three nested multiplex PCR rounds using slightly modified ARM-PCR. Researchers ran the first two PCR rounds for approximately 9 cycles each with TRBV1-TRBV30 forward primers and a C-beta reverse primer. TCRdb used MiXCR to reprocess the multiplex PCR reads, holding one entry per CDR3 protein. Found here are around 330,000 distinct CDR3 sequences, 55% to 65% of them singletons; the top ten hold more than 8.5%. Unsorted whole blood yielded blood RNA, and germline DNA was extracted as well. Peripheral blood, 3.5 to 4.5 milliliters, was collected prior to surgery. This clonotype came up a few times. The antigen remains unidentified. One end of the junction is discordant with germline, which a read error may explain.

The receptor was isolated from a man in his forties with primary liver carcinoma and hepatitis B virus infection. The sample comprised peripheral blood. The rearrangement uses TRBV6-6 and TRBJ2-6, with D maybe TRBD1 (5 bases). CDR3 nucleotides: TGTGTCAGCAGTTCGCTCCTTTCTGGGGCCAATGTCCTGACTTTC. As protein: CVSSSLLSGANVLTF.